These 16 T cell receptor beta chains were all obtained from the same sample, sequenced in a study of long-term antiretroviral therapy in people with HIV (dated by TCRdb to about 2022). The immunoSEQ hsTCRB v3.0 assay was used at survey level resolution to sequence the TRB variable region. TCRdb took over this immuneACCESS table, retaining in-frame rearrangements with V and J assigned. Such tables are incomplete; in checked studies, under half of the missing clones stem from an unresolved V gene, and the remainder is unexplained. A total of 35,000 to 50,000 clones appear in this sample, 86% of them only once. Of the sample, about 5% is held by the ten largest clones. This specimen consisted of unsorted PBMCs, obtained 0.1 years before starting antiretroviral therapy. Receptor source: a woman aged 45-60 years with HIV.

CDR3 protein: CASSFRQTNTEAFF. The CDR3 DNA is TGTGCCAGCAGTTTTCGGCAGACGAACACTGAAGCTTTCTTT. The rearrangement joins TRBV27 to TRBJ1-1; D unresolved. Germline V gene lookup returns CDR1 MNHEY and CDR2 SMNVEV (reference sequence). CDR3 length: 14 residues. Trimming pared 3 bases from V and 1 base from J, leaving 9 bases between.

The V and J genes are TRBV2 and TRBJ1-2; 8 nucleotides match TRBD1. After removal of 6 bases from V and 7 bases from J, the junction contained 10 bases not matched to a gene. Germline V gene lookup returns CDR1 SNHLY and CDR2 FYNNEI. The CDR3 totals 14 residues. The CDR3 protein is CASSVGQGRRGYTF. CDR3 coding DNA: TGTGCCAGCAGCGTAGGACAGGGAAGACGTGGCTACACCTTC.

This chain uses TRBV9 with TRBJ1-5; TRBD1 agrees at 7 bases. Per the germline V gene, CDR1 is SGDLS and CDR2 is YYNGEE. This CDR3 contains 15 residues. With V trimmed by 6 bases and J by 5 bases, 11 bases remained unmatched. DNA for the CDR3: TGTGCCAGCACGAGGGGGGACAGTATTGATCAGCCCCAGCATTTT. It codes for CASTRGDSIDQPQHF.

The J gene is TRBJ2-3, the V gene TRBV6-1; 12 bases match TRBD2. CDR1 and CDR2 from the germline V gene are MNHNS and SASEGT. The V and J ends lost 5 bases and 2 bases, in that order; junction bases with no gene match: 8. This CDR3 has 17 amino acids. Here the CDR3 reads CASSQGLAGISTDTQYF. The DNA of the CDR3 is TGTGCCAGCAGTCAAGGACTAGCGGGGATTTCCACAGATACGCAGTATTTT.

V is TRBV7-2 and J is TRBJ2-7; D gene unclear. The V end was cut by 1 base, the J end by 2 bases, with 9 bases between. This CDR3 region has 14 residues. Germline V gives CDR1 SGHTA, CDR2 FQGNSA. In DNA, the CDR3 is TGTGCCAGCAGCTTAGGTAGCACAGCCTACGAGCAGTACTTC. As protein: CASSLGSTAYEQYF.

This clone was observed a handful of times. V gene TRBV5-1 combines with J gene TRBJ2-7, with no clear D. CDR1 is SGHRS and CDR2 is YFSETQ in the germline V gene. The CDR3 is made up of 10 amino acids. Deletions cut 5 bases from V and 3 bases from J, with 3 bases between. The CDR3 sequence is CASRRYEQYF. CDR3 bases: TGCGCCAGCAGACGCTACGAGCAGTACTTC.

The genes are TRBV19 and TRBJ2-2; possibly TRBD2 for D (6 bases). Trimming shortened V by 3 bases and J by 14 bases, and 13 bases separated the two germline ends. Looked up from germline, CDR1 is LNHDA and CDR2 is SQIVND (reference sequence). The CDR3 sequence is 12 residues long. The CDR3 bases are TGTGCCAGTAGTATGGCTGCGGGGCGTCTGTTTTTT. The encoded protein is CASSMAAGRLFF.

CDR3 nucleotide sequence: TGTGCCAGCAGTTACTCTGCCGGGGAGCTGTTTTTT. Protein: CASSYSAGELFF. The chain combines TRBV6-5 with TRBJ2-2; D remains unclear. Germline CDR1 and CDR2: MNHEY and SVGAGI. The ends were cut back, 0 bases at V and 6 bases at J, with 2 bases in the middle. The CDR3 runs to 12 residues.

The chain has TRBV9 and TRBJ1-1; the match to TRBD1 covers 12 bases. V dropped 4 bases and J dropped 1; count of bases not matched to a gene: 5. The CDR3 spans 16 residues. Per germline, CDR1 SGDLS and CDR2 YYNGEE. The CDR3 loop reads CASSPGDRGRNTEAFF. The CDR3, as DNA: TGTGCCAGCAGCCCAGGGGACAGGGGGCGGAACACTGAAGCTTTCTTT. The whole variable domain, remainder taken from reference TRBV9 and TRBJ1-1, is DSGVTQTPKHLITATGQRVTLRCSPRSGDLSVYWYQQSLDQGLQFLIQYYNGEERAKGNILERFSAQQFPDLHSELNLSSLELGDSALYFCASSPGDRGRNTEAFFGQGTRLTVV.

The V and J genes are TRBV23-1 and TRBJ1-5; no clear D. TRBV23-1 is filed as an ORF, its function uncertain. The CDR3 contains 18 residues. The V gene lost 0 bases and the J gene lost 0 bases, with 15 bases spanning the gap. The CDR3 region has the DNA TGCGCCAGCAGTCAATCGAAGCGTCACAGCTATAGCAATCAGCCCCAGCATTTT. It translates to CASSQSKRHSYSNQPQHF.

The CDR3 spells CASSRGQGTGELFF. CDR3 in DNA: TGCGCCAGCAGCCGCGGACAGGGGACCGGGGAGCTGTTTTTT. The rearrangement links TRBV4-1 to TRBJ2-2, with TRBD1 matching 9 bases. CDR3 length: 14 amino acids. Per germline, CDR1 MGHRA and CDR2 YSYEKL. V gave up 4 bases and J gave up 5 bases; unmatched junction bases: 2.

The CDR3 sequence: CASRDGQINSPLHF. Written as DNA, the CDR3 is TGTGCCAGTAGAGATGGACAGATTAATTCACCCCTCCACTTT. This chain connects TRBV19 to TRBJ1-6, with D perhaps TRBD1 (6 bases). Germline V lookup: CDR1 LNHDA, CDR2 SQIVND (reference sequence). The CDR3 consists of 14 residues. Deletions cut 6 bases from V and 6 bases from J, with 12 bases between.

This clone has a single count. The chain employs TRBV30 and TRBJ2-2; perhaps TRBD2 as D (6 bases). In germline, CDR1 is GTSNPN, CDR2 SVGIG (reference sequence). V was pared by 3 bases and J by 7 bases, with 15 bases between. The CDR3 is 14 residues long. In DNA form, the CDR3 reads TGTGCCTGGAGCCCCCGGAGGGAGCGCGGGGAGCTGTTTTTT. Translating gives CAWSPRRERGELFF. The full variable domain, in which reference TRBV30 and TRBJ2-2 provide the parts outside the CDR3, is SQTIHQWPATLVQPVGSPLSLECTVEGTSNPNLYWYRQAAGRGLQLLFYSVGIGQISSEVPQNLSASRPQDRQFILSSKKLLLSDSGFYLCAWSPRRERGELFFGEGSRLTVL.

The table lists this clone with a count of one. J is TRBJ1-4 and V is TRBV5-1; 10 bases match TRBD1. V dropped 4 bases and J dropped 0; count of bases not matched to a gene: 3. The CDR3 loop spans 16 amino acids. Looked up from germline, CDR1 is SGHRS and CDR2 is YFSETQ. CDR3 nucleotides: TGCGCCAGCAGCGCTGGACAGGGGGCAACTAATGAAAAACTGTTTTTT. Its protein product is CASSAGQGATNEKLFF.

The CDR3 region is CASSLWGRQSEAFF. CDR3 DNA: TGTGCCAGCAGCTTGTGGGGACGGCAAAGTGAAGCTTTCTTT. This chain uses TRBV5-4 with TRBJ1-1; tentative D call: TRBD1 (5 bases). CDR3 size: 14 residues. V lost 1 base and J 7 bases, leaving 14 bases between the germline ends. CDR1 is SGHNT and CDR2 is YYREEE in the germline V gene (reference sequence).

The count of this clone is one. J is TRBJ1-6 and V is TRBV6-6; the D gene is possibly TRBD1 (6 bases). Trimming cost V 2 bases and J 13 bases, with 12 bases left between them. From germline, CDR1 is MNHNY and CDR2 SVGAGI (reference sequence). The CDR3 is 13 residues long. The CDR3 region has the DNA TGTGCCAGCAGTTACGGACAGCATAGCCCCCTCCACTTT. Translating it yields CASSYGQHSPLHF.